These 10 T cell receptor beta chains came from one sample sequenced in a study of T cell responses to AZD1222 COVID-19 vaccine. Some clones are missing from TCRdb's copy, which holds only in-frame ones; the method was immunoSEQ multiplex PCR. The sample consists of some 190,000 clones, 75% to 90% of them appearing once. The specimen was peripheral blood, collected on day 0 of AZD1222 vaccination. These receptors were collected from an adult in good health.

V usage is TRBV2 and J usage is TRBJ2-1; 10 bases agree with TRBD1. V was clipped by 2 bases and J by 4 bases; unmatched bases: 14. The length of the CDR3 is 19 residues. Germline CDR1 reads SNHLY; CDR2 reads FYNNEI. The CDR3 region is CASSEKVGQGFKLYNEQFF. In DNA form, the CDR3 reads TGTGCCAGCAGTGAAAAGGTGGGACAGGGGTTTAAGTTATACAATGAGCAGTTCTTC.

This clone was detected once. The same CDR3 also results from other DNA sequences found in this sample. The genes are TRBV7-2 and TRBJ2-6; TRBD1 or TRBD2 may be the D gene (5 bases each). Trimming shortened V by 1 base and J by 1 base, and 5 bases separated the two germline ends. The CDR3 extends over 15 amino acids. Looked up from germline, CDR1 is SGHTA and CDR2 is FQGNSA. The CDR3 nucleotides are TGTGCCAGCAGCTTAGGGGGGTCTGGGGCCAACGTCCTGACTTTC. This sequence encodes CASSLGGSGANVLTF.

The V and J genes are TRBV3-1 (or the pseudogene TRBV3-2) and TRBJ2-6; no reliable D call. CDR1 and CDR2 (germline): LGHDT, YNNKEL (reference sequence). Trimming pared 0 bases from V and 0 bases from J, leaving 6 bases between. The length of the CDR3 is 16 residues. DNA of the CDR3: TGTGCCAGCAGCCAAGACACAGCCTCTGGGGCCAACGTCCTGACTTTC. This gives the protein CASSQDTASGANVLTF.

Points on this clone: The junction departs from the called germline gene at one end, perhaps through a read error. V usage is TRBV7-9 and J usage is TRBJ1-4; D unresolved. The length of the CDR3 is 15 residues. Germline CDR1 reads SEHNR; CDR2 reads FQNEAQ (reference sequence). The CDR3 nucleotides are TGTGCCGGCAGCTTAGCCAGGAGGAATAATGAAAAACTGTTTTTT. Its protein product is CAGSLARRNNEKLFF.

This clone showed up just a few times. The chain couples TRBV28 to TRBJ1-1; D is unresolved. Germline assignment: CDR1 MDHEN and CDR2 SYDVKM. V was trimmed by 4 bases and J by 5 bases, leaving 17 bases between them. CDR3 length equals 15 residues. DNA of the CDR3: TGTGCCAGCAGTTCCCCTTCGGGGTCGGGAACTGAAGCTTTCTTT. It encodes CASSSPSGSGTEAFF. Supplemented by reference TRBV28 and TRBJ1-1, the full variable domain reads DVKVTQSSRYLVKRTGEKVFLECVQDMDHENMFWYRQDPGLGLRLIYFSYDVKMKEKGDIPEGYSVSREKKERFSLILESASTNQTSMYLCASSSPSGSGTEAFFGQGTRLTVV.

This rearrangement joins TRBV28 to TRBJ2-3, with 8 bases matching TRBD2. CDR3 length: 15 amino acids. Germline CDR1 reads MDHEN; CDR2 reads SYDVKM. V shed 5 bases and J 0 bases; nucleotides not matched to a gene: 4. The CDR3 nucleotides read TGTGCCAGCAGTACACTAGCGGCTAGCACAGATACGCAGTATTTT. This codes for CASSTLAASTDTQYF.

This rearrangement joins TRBV11-2 to TRBJ2-7; TRBD1 agrees at 7 bases. The CDR3 totals 19 residues. Per germline, CDR1 SGHAT and CDR2 FQNNGV. V lost 5 bases to trimming and J lost 0 bases; unmatched junction nucleotides: 19. The CDR3: CASSPTKITRDSHSYEQYF. CDR3 bases: TGTGCCAGCAGCCCAACCAAGATAACTAGGGACAGTCACTCCTACGAGCAGTACTTC.

The CDR3 coding sequence is TGTGCCAGCAGTTTAAGGACCGGGACTAGCGGGAAGGAGACCCAGTACTTC. It encodes CASSLRTGTSGKETQYF. The chain combines TRBV27 with TRBJ2-5, with 13 nucleotides matching TRBD2. Trimming removed 2 bases from V and 5 bases from J; junction bases left unmatched: 8. This CDR3 spans 17 amino acids. The germline V gene has CDR1 MNHEY and CDR2 SMNVEV (reference sequence).

V is TRBV4-1 and J is TRBJ1-5; tentative D call: TRBD1 (5 bases). CDR1 is MGHRA, CDR2 YSYEKL, per germline. This CDR3 has 17 residues. V gave up 2 bases and J gave up 2 bases, with 16 bases separating them. The CDR3 DNA follows: TGCGCCAGCAGCCAACCTCCTCGGGGGGTTGGCAATCAGCCCCAGCATTTT. Protein sequence: CASSQPPRGVGNQPQHF.

This CDR3 is CASSPTPGFYEQYF. In DNA, the CDR3 is TGTGCCAGCAGCCCCACACCGGGGTTCTACGAGCAGTACTTC. V and J are TRBV9 and TRBJ2-7; a weak D match, TRBD2 (5 bases). CDR1 and CDR2 from the germline V gene are SGDLS and YYNGEE. The CDR3 sequence is 14 residues long. V dropped 4 bases and J dropped 3 bases, with 14 bases sitting between them.